Following are 23 T cell receptor beta chains from one sample sequenced in a study of monozygotic twins with inflammatory bowel disease. For each CDR3 protein, TCRdb gives one entry from its re-call of the 5' RACE reads, without DNA. The sample data list just over 300,000 distinct CDR3 sequences. The material sequenced was blood. Receptor source: a human donor with ulcerative colitis or Crohn's disease, or a healthy co-twin of an affected twin (not recorded which).

V usage is TRBV7-7 and J usage is TRBJ2-1; the TCRdb call, TRBD1, lacks DNA for checking. CDR3 length: 16 residues. Germline lookup yields CDR1 SSHAT and CDR2 FNYEAQ (reference sequence). The CDR3 reads CASSSGSGTGLNEQFF.

The chain uses TRBV2 and TRBJ1-2. Germline CDR1 and CDR2: SNHLY and FYNNEI. The CDR3 runs 15 residues. CDR3 region: CASSNPQDANYGYTF.

The chain couples TRBV12-3 or TRBV12-4 to TRBJ2-1; TCRdb calls TRBD1, which cannot be checked without DNA. The CDR3 totals 15 residues. The chain's CDR3 is CASRRKGAMGNEQFF.

V is TRBV5-4 and J is TRBJ2-4; TCRdb returns TRBD2, unconfirmable since there is no DNA. Germline lookup yields CDR1 SGHNT and CDR2 YYREEE (reference sequence). This CDR3 comprises 14 residues. The CDR3 loop is CASSSKAGGPFQYF.

The V call is TRBV7-9, the J call TRBJ2-1; checking the TCRdb D call of TRBD1 is not possible without DNA. Germline lookup yields CDR1 SEHNR and CDR2 FQNEAQ (reference sequence). The CDR3 runs 16 residues. The CDR3 region is CASSLFGTGGADEQFF.

This sequence joins TRBV5-5 and TRBJ2-7. The germline gives CDR1 SGHKS, CDR2 YYEKEE (reference sequence). The CDR3 covers 14 residues. The CDR3 region is CASSVVGADYEQYF.

CDR3 sequence reads: CASSKIRETQYF. J is TRBJ2-5 and V is TRBV28. The V gene's germline CDR1 is MDHEN and CDR2 SYDVKM. The CDR3 spans 12 residues.

The J gene is TRBJ2-7, the V gene TRBV7-2. The V gene's germline CDR1 is SGHTA and CDR2 FQGNSA. This CDR3 region has 13 residues. CDR3 residues: CASSLARSEGQYF.

This chain connects TRBV7-9 to TRBJ1-2; lacking DNA, the TRBD1 call made by TCRdb goes unchecked. The CDR3 contains 14 residues. Germline-derived CDR1 and CDR2 are SEHNR and FQNEAQ (reference sequence). The CDR3 sequence: CASSLVSQGYGYTF.

The chain couples TRBV12-3 or TRBV12-4 to TRBJ1-1; TCRdb's assignment of TRBD1 cannot be checked, as there is no DNA. This CDR3 has 12 residues. The chain's CDR3 is CASNTAGSEAFF.

V and J are TRBV2 and TRBJ1-6. The CDR3 totals 15 residues. In germline, CDR1 is SNHLY, CDR2 FYNNEI. The CDR3 is CASSWEGGEASPLHF.

CDR3 loop: CASSFRGSNTGELFF. The gene calls are TRBV27 and TRBJ2-2; the TRBD2 assignment by TCRdb is unverifiable without DNA. Germline CDR1 is MNHEY and CDR2 is SMNVEV (reference sequence). The CDR3 runs 15 residues.

The CDR3 protein is CASSLAGTTSYNEQFF. The rearrangement uses TRBV2 and TRBJ2-1; TCRdb picks TRBD2, but there is no DNA to check that call. The CDR3 runs to 16 residues. The germline CDR1 and CDR2 sequences are SNHLY and FYNNEI.

The chain has TRBV5-6 and TRBJ2-3; TCRdb proposes TRBD1, but this gene call is untestable without DNA. This CDR3 is 16 amino acids long. Per germline, CDR1 SGHDT and CDR2 YYEEEE. The CDR3 sequence: CASSLPRGRTTDTQYF.

The rearrangement joins TRBV5-1 to TRBJ1-1; no DNA is available, so the TRBD1 call from TCRdb remains unchecked. Germline lookup yields CDR1 SGHRS and CDR2 YFSETQ. The CDR3 totals 15 residues. CDR3 amino acids: CASSLTLSPDTEAFF.

The chain combines TRBV2 with TRBJ2-3; checking the TCRdb D call of TRBD2 is not possible without DNA. Per the germline V gene, CDR1 is SNHLY and CDR2 is FYNNEI. The CDR3 is 14 residues long. CDR3 residues: CASNVGTSPYTQYF.

This chain connects TRBV28 to TRBJ2-6; TCRdb proposes TRBD1, but this gene call is untestable without DNA. This CDR3 has 15 amino acids. Germline assignment: CDR1 MDHEN and CDR2 SYDVKM. CDR3 amino acids: CASSLLGTGANVLTF. Full variable domain (missing parts from reference TRBV28 and TRBJ2-6): DVKVTQSSRYLVKRTGEKVFLECVQDMDHENMFWYRQDPGLGLRLIYFSYDVKMKEKGDIPEGYSVSREKKERFSLILESASTNQTSMYLCASSLLGTGANVLTFGAGSRLTVL.

The chain joins TRBV20-1 to TRBJ2-3; checking the TCRdb D call of TRBD1 is not possible without DNA. The CDR3 loop spans 14 amino acids. Germline values: CDR1 DFQATT, CDR2 SNEGSKA (reference sequence). The CDR3 spells CSAPSRGSGDTQYF.

The chain links TRBV14 to TRBJ2-7; TCRdb's assignment of TRBD2 cannot be checked, as there is no DNA. This CDR3 contains 17 residues. Germline CDR1 and CDR2: SGHDN and FVKESK. CDR3 sequence reads: CASSQERDYRLRYEQYF.

V and J are TRBV20-1 and TRBJ2-7. This CDR3 comprises 14 residues. In germline, CDR1 is DFQATT, CDR2 SNEGSKA (reference sequence). CDR3 in amino acids: CSARGEQGYYEQYF.

The chain employs TRBV11-2 and TRBJ2-3; without DNA, the TCRdb call of TRBD2 cannot be checked. The CDR3 spans 14 residues. Germline CDR1 and CDR2: SGHAT and FQNNGV. The CDR3 protein is CASSLSGRSDTQYF.

This chain uses TRBV29-1 with TRBJ2-7; TCRdb lists TRBD1, though no DNA is available to test this call. CDR3 length: 12 residues. Looked up from germline, CDR1 is SQVTM and CDR2 is ANQGSEA. CDR3 sequence: CSVATGGYEQYF.

This chain joins TRBV28 and TRBJ2-7; as DNA is missing, the TRBD2 call by TCRdb cannot be tested. The germline V gene encodes CDR1 MDHEN and CDR2 SYDVKM. CDR3 size: 15 residues. CDR3 protein: CASCLSGSGNYEQYF.